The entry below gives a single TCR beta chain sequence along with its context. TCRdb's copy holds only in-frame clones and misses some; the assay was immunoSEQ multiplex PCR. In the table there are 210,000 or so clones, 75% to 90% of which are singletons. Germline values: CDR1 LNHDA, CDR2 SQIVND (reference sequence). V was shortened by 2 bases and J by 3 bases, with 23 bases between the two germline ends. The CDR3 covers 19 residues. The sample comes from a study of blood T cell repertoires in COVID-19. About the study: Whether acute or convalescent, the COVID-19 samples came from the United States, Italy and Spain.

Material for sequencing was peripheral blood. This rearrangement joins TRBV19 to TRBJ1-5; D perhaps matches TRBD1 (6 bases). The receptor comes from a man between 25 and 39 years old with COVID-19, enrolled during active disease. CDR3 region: CASSIPGGDRSRNNQPQHF. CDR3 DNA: TGTGCCAGTAGTATACCTGGGGGCGACAGGAGCAGGAACAATCAGCCCCAGCATTTT. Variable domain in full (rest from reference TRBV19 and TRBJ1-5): DGGITQSPKYLFRKEGQNVTLSCEQNLNHDAMYWYRQDPGQGLRLIYYSQIVNDFQKGDIAEGYSVSREKKESFPLTVTSAQKNPTAFYLCASSIPGGDRSRNNQPQHFGDGTRLSIL.